Below, one T cell receptor beta chain is given with its context. What it recognizes is unknown. UMI-tagged 5'RACE template switching yielded the TCR beta cDNA. TCRdb re-called the 5' RACE reads and catalogs CDR3 proteins one per entry, DNA excluded. Its table records a few hundred thousand distinct CDR3 sequences. The sample is drawn from a study of T cells expressing NK-cell markers. The V gene's germline CDR1 is LGHNA and CDR2 YNFKEQ. CDR3 length: 15 residues. Overall study results and limits: Whether expanded NKG2C-expressing T cell clones recognize HCMV is unknown. These same clonotypes (in several donors) also led the CD3+CD56-NKG2C+ fraction.

Sequenced material: blood T cells: a sorted CD56 or NKG2C T cell subset, CD4+ or CD8+ T cells, or bulk PBMC T cells (not recorded which). The sequence was obtained from a man between 18 and 69 years old in good health. The chain is built from TRBV4-2 and TRBJ2-5; there is no DNA to check the TCRdb D call of TRBD2. The CDR3 region is CASSPSPASQETQYF.